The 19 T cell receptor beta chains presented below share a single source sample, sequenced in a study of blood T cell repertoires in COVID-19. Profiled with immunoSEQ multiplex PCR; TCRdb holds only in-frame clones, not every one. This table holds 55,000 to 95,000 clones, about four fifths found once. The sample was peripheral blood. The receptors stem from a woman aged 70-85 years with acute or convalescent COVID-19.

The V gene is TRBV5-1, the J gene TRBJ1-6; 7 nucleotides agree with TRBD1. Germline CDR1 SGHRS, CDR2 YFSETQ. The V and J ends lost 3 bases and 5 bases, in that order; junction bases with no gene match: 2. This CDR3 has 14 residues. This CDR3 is CASSSGTDNSPLHF. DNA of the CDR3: TGCGCCAGCAGCTCCGGGACAGATAATTCACCCCTCCACTTT.

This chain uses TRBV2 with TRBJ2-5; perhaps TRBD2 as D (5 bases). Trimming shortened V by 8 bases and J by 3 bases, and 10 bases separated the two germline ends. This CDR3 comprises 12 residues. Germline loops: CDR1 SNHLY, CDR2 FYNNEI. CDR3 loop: CASQELEETQYF. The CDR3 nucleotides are TGTGCCAGCCAGGAACTAGAAGAGACCCAGTACTTC.

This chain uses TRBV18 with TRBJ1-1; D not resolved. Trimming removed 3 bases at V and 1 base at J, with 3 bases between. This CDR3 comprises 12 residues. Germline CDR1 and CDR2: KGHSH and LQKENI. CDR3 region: CASSPGNTEAFF. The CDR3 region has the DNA TGTGCCAGCTCACCCGGGAACACTGAAGCTTTCTTT.

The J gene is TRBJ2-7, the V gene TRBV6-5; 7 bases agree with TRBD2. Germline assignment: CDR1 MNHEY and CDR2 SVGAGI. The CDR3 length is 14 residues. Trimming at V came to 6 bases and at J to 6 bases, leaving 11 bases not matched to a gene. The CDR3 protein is CASSLGGTASEQYF. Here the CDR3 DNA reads TGTGCCAGCAGCCTCGGGGGGACCGCCTCCGAGCAGTACTTC.

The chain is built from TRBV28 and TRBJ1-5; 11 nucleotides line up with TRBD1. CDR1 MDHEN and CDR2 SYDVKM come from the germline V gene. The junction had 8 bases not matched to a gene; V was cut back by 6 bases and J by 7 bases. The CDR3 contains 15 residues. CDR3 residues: CASRPGTGGRQPQHF. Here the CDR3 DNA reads TGTGCCAGCAGGCCCGGGACAGGGGGAAGGCAGCCCCAGCATTTT. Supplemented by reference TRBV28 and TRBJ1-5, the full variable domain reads DVKVTQSSRYLVKRTGEKVFLECVQDMDHENMFWYRQDPGLGLRLIYFSYDVKMKEKGDIPEGYSVSREKKERFSLILESASTNQTSMYLCASRPGTGGRQPQHFGDGTRLSIL.

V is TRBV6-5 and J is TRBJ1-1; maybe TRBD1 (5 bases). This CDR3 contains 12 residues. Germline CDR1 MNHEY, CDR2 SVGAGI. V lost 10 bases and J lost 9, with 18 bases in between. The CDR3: CATIVDSFKAFF. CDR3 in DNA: TGTGCCACTATTGTTGACAGCTTCAAAGCTTTCTTT.

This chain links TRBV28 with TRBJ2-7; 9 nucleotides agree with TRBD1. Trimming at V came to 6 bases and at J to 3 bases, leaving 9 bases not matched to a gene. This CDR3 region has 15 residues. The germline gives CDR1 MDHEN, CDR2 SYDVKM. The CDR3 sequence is CASRAGTGTVYEQYF. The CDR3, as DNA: TGTGCCAGCAGGGCCGGGACAGGGACCGTCTACGAGCAGTACTTC.

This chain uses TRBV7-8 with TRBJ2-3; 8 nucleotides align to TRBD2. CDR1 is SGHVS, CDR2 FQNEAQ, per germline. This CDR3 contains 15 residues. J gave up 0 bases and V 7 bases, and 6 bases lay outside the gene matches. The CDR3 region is CASNVAGISTDTQYF. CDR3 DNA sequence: TGTGCCAGCAATGTAGCGGGAATTAGCACAGATACGCAGTATTTT.

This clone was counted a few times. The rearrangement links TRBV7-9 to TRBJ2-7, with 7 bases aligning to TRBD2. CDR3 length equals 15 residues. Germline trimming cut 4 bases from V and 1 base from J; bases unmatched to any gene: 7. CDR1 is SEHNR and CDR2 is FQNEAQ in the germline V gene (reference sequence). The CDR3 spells CASSSSGLPSYEQYF. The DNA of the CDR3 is TGTGCCAGCAGCTCTAGCGGTCTCCCGTCCTACGAGCAGTACTTC.

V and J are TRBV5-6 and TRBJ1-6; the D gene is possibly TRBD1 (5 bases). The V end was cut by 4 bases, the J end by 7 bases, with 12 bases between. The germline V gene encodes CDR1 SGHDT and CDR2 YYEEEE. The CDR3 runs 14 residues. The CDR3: CASSAGTVNSPLHF. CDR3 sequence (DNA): TGTGCCAGCAGCGCGGGGACGGTGAATTCACCCCTCCACTTT. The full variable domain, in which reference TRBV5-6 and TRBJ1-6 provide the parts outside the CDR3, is DAGVTQSPTHLIKTRGQQVTLRCSPKSGHDTVSWYQQALGQGPQFIFQYYEEEERQRGNFPDRFSGHQFPNYSSELNVNALLLGDSALYLCASSAGTVNSPLHFGNGTRLTVT.

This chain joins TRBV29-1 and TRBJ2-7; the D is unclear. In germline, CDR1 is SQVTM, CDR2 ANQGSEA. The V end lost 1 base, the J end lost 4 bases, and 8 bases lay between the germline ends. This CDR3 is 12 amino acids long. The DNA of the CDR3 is TGCAGCGTTGAAGCTTACGGGTACGAGCAGTACTTC. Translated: CSVEAYGYEQYF.

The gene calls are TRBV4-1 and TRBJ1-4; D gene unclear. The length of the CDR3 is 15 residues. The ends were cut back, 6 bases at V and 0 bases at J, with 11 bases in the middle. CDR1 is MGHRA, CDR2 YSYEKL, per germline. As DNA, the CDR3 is TGCGCCAGCAGTCCCGTTCTTGCAACTAATGAAAAACTGTTTTTT. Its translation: CASSPVLATNEKLFF.

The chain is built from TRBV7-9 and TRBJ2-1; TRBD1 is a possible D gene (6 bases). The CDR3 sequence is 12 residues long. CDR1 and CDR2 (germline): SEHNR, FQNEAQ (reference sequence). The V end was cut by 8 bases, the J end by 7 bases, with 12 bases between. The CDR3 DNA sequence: TGTGCCAGCTCTAGGGGGTCGAATGAGCAGTTCTTC. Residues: CASSRGSNEQFF.

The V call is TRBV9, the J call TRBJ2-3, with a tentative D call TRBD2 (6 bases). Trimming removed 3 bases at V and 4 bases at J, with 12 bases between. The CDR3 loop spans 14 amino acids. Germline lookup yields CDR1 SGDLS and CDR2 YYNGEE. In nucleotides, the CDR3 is TGTGCCAGCAGCGACAGACCGGGGGCAGATACGCAGTATTTT. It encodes CASSDRPGADTQYF.

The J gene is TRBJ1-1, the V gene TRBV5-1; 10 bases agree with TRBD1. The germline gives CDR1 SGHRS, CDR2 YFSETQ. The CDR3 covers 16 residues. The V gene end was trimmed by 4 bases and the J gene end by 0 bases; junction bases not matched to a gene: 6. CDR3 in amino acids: CASSRGTGDMNTEAFF. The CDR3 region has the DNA TGCGCCAGCAGCCGTGGGACAGGGGACATGAACACTGAAGCTTTCTTT.

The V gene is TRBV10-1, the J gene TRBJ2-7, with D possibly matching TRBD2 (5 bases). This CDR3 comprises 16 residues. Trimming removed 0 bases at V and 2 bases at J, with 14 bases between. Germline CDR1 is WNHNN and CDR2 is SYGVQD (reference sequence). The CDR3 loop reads CASSESEGSPTYEQYF. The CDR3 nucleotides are TGCGCCAGCAGTGAGTCCGAGGGTTCACCCACCTACGAGCAGTACTTC.

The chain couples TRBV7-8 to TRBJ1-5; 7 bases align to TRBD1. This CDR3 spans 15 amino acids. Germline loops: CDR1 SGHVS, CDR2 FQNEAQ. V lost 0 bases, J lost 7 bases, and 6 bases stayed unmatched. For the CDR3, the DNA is TGTGCCAGCAGCTTAGCGGGACAGCAAAGACAGCCCCAGCATTTT. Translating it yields CASSLAGQQRQPQHF. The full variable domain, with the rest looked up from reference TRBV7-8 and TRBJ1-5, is GAGVSQSPRYKVAKRGQDVALRCDPISGHVSLFWYQQALGQGPEFLTYFQNEAQLDKSGLPSDRFFAERPEGSVSTLKIQRTQQEDSAVYLCASSLAGQQRQPQHFGDGTRLSIL.

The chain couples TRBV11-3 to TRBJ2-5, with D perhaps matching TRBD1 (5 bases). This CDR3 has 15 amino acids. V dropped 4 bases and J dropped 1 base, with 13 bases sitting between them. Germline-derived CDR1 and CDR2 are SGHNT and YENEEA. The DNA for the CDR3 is TGTGCCAGCAGCTCGGGCAGGGCCCCCCAAGAGACCCAGTACTTC. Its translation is CASSSGRAPQETQYF.

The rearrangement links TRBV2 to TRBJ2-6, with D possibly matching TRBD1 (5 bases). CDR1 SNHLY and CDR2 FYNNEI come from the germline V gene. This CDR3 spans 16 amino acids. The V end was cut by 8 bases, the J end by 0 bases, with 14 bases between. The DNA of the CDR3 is TGTGCCAGCCAGTTAGGGGTAAACTCTGGGGCCAACGTCCTGACTTTC. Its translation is CASQLGVNSGANVLTF.